This record looks at one TCR beta chain sequence and its context. Its antigen is not identified. This sample was included in a study of shared clonotypes between healthy human individuals. Deep was the level at which the assay was run. Clones were sequenced by immunoSEQ multiplex PCR, and TCRdb holds only the in-frame ones, with some missing. The data hold hundreds of thousands of clones, with over 65% observed a single time. Study-level points and caveats: The represented genetic and exposure-history diversity was limited by the small number of donors. Incomplete sequencing of sorted subsets was indicated by rarefaction despite large depth.

From CD4+ cells came CD45RA+ naive and CD45RA-negative memory subsets. The CDR3 spans 15 residues. V was shortened by 5 bases and J by 7 bases, with 18 bases between the two germline ends. Looked up from germline, CDR1 is SGDLS and CDR2 is YYNGEE. The sequenced material came from memory CD4+ T cells sorted from blood. Subset in this sample: CD45RA-negative fraction. This receptor was obtained from a woman under 40 in good health. The chain is built from TRBV9 and TRBJ2-2, with D possibly TRBD2 on 6 matching bases. This CDR3 reads CASSRAGPSGGELFF. The CDR3 DNA is TGTGCCAGCAGTAGGGCGGGACCCTCGGGCGGGGAGCTGTTTTTT.